This T cell receptor beta chain was found in a study of vaccination and CD4 T cells after COVID-19. Sequencing of DNA taken from cultured CD4+ T cells relied on the Oncomine TCR Beta short-read assay. From CD4+ T cells that had been cultured, genomic DNA was extracted. TCRdb independently ran MiXCR on the PCR reads; one entry per CDR3 protein. The table has about 21,000 distinct CDR3 sequences, roughly 40% seen once. Indicated time point: late sampling 161 to 241 days after vaccination in three convalescent patients. Treatment given: approximately 11-day PBMC culture with coronavirus spike peptide pools or control peptides (ViraFEST assay). As to this clonotype: Its specificity is not known.

The CDR3 extends over 13 amino acids. V was clipped by 6 bases and J by 3 bases, with 11 bases between them. Germline CDR1 is SEHNR and CDR2 is FQNEAQ (reference sequence). The chain carries TRBV7-9 and TRBJ2-5; tentatively, D is TRBD1 or TRBD2 (5 bases each). This TCR was sampled from a human donor who had recovered from COVID-19. The material sequenced was CD4+ T cells from blood, cultured in vitro, taken about 7 months after SARS-CoV-2 vaccination. CDR3 bases: TGTGCCAGCAGACTCGGGACCGAAGAGACCCAGTACTTC. Protein sequence: CASRLGTEETQYF.